This T cell receptor (beta chain) stems from a study of Ad26.COV2.S vaccination and SARS-CoV-2 variants. Looked up from germline, CDR1 is SGHVS and CDR2 is FNYEAQ. The CDR3 runs to 15 residues. Unmatched junction bases numbered 3, after V lost 5 bases and J lost 5 bases. The assay was immunoSEQ multiplex PCR, and TCRdb's table has in-frame clones only and misses some. Among roughly 180,000 clones listed, about 83% were seen once. This chain joins TRBV7-6 and TRBJ2-1; 13 nucleotides line up with TRBD2. The receptor comes from a human donor who had recovered from COVID-19. Specimen: peripheral blood, collected after recovery from COVID-19. The CDR3 bases are TGTGCCAGCAGCCCCACTAGCGGGGGGGACAATGAGCAGTTCTTC. Amino acids: CASSPTSGGDNEQFF.